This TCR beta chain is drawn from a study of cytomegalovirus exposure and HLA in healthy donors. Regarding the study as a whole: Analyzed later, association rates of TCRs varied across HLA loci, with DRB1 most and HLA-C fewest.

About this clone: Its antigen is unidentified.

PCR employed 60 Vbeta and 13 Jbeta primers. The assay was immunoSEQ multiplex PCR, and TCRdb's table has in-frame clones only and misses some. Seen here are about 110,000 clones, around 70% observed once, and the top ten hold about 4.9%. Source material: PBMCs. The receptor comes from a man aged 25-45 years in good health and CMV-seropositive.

The DNA of the CDR3 is TGCAGCGCAGATCCGGGGCAAGAGACCCAGTACTTC. It specifies CSADPGQETQYF. The chain employs TRBV29-1 and TRBJ2-5, with D maybe TRBD2 (5 bases). Looked up from germline, CDR1 is SQVTM and CDR2 is ANQGSEA. The V and J ends lost 7 bases and 2 bases respectively, with 11 bases between them. The CDR3 runs to 12 residues. Looking up the rest from reference TRBV29-1 and TRBJ2-5 gives the full variable domain: SAVISQKPSRDICQRGTSLTIQCQVDSQVTMMFWYRQQPGQSLTLIATANQGSEATYESGFVIDKFPISRPNLTFSTLTVSNMSPEDSSIYLCSADPGQETQYFGPGTRLLVL.